This T cell receptor (beta chain) was documented in a study of shared clonotypes between healthy human individuals (TCRdb year 2020). Regarding the complete study: Two women and a few men aged 18 to 49 years were included in the cohort. For each donor, CD4 naive and CD4 memory were each run on three plates, CD8 naive on two plates, and CD8 memory on one plate. To estimate repertoire size and how much clonotypes are shared between individuals, the study performed deep sequencing of blood TCR repertoires from 4 to 6 healthy adults. Libraries were prepared and TCR repertoires were sequenced by different laboratories using diverse techniques, in order to increase sequencing depth and limit assay-specific biases. Per donor, leukapheresis produced somewhere between about 0.94 and 8.9 billion PBMCs. Paper-wide results and their limitations: Pairwise subsampling indicated that sequencing depth was expected to affect the degree of clonotype sharing among donors. Naive subsets generally had larger estimated clonotype richness than memory subsets. Sampling was restricted to blood, and TCR repertoires in tissue are likely to differ from TCR repertoires in blood. Compared with non-shared clonotypes, clonotypes shared by all four sorted-subset donors had higher generation probabilities. Across a few donors, about 5.2% of naive CD4, roughly 3.4% of naive CD8, around 2.1% of memory CD4, and approximately 0.4% of memory CD8 clonotypes were shared. The small number of donors limited the genetic and exposure-history diversity represented. Incomplete sequencing was indicated by rarefaction of sorted-subset datasets, despite the large sequencing depth.

A distance of 13 bases separates the germline ends of V and J, which lose 6 bases and 5 bases respectively. The germline V gene encodes CDR1 PRHDT and CDR2 FYEKMQ (reference sequence). The CDR3 spans 14 residues, from the cysteine through the phenylalanine. Only the CDR3 portion is preserved as DNA: 42 bases, with reading frame beginning at the first base. TCR CDR3 regions were amplified from genomic DNA by multiplex PCR using the deep immunoSEQ assay. Extracted genomic DNA from each cell subset was distributed evenly across all wells of several immunoSEQ 96-well plates, and each plate was treated as a replicate. For sorted subsets, each replicate PCR was loaded with approximately 190 ng genomic DNA, equivalent to 30,000 to 35,000 T cell genomes. Purified libraries were quantified with a Qubit 3.0 fluorometer, sized on a Bioanalyzer 2100, and re-quantified with the KAPA Library Quantification kit. Each immunoSEQ 96-well plate was sequenced on its own single-read 150-cycle Illumina NextSeq 550 flow cell. In the paper's pipeline: The immunoSEQ output contained only junctional sequences without quality scores, so filtering could not match that applied to full-length reads. To assign V/J genes and CDR3, sequences were annotated against IMGT germline references using PyIR, a Python wrapper for IgBLAST v1.9. Any read was removed if the V/J assignment was weak (E-value above 1e-6), the CDR3 was missing, or the read contained stop codons, out-of-frame junctions, or ambiguous translated residues. A V3J clonotype was defined by an identical inferred V gene, J gene, and CDR3 amino acid sequence. To compute the percentage overlap between repertoires, the number of shared unique clonotypes was divided by the size of the smaller repertoire. Repertoire richness was assessed with RTK rarefaction, the Chao1 estimator, and Recon v2.1 estimates of unobserved clonotypes. Generation probabilities were computed with OLGA for all TCRbeta clonotypes obtained by the gDNA method from a handful of donors. TCRdb stores this immuneACCESS table with in-frame sequences only. Part of the clones is absent; in the studies checked, under half of the shortfall reflects unresolved V genes, and no reason is known for the rest. The D gene and trimming were derived from the DNA, and the V and J assignments and clone size from that table. This sample comprises around 1.9 million clones, more than 85% of them detected only once. The top ten hold 1.5% to 2% of the sample.

CD8 naive samples were obtained by positive selection for CCR7 among CD45RO-negative cells, yielding a CD45RA+CCR7+ population from which TemRA cells were excluded. Donors were healthy HIV-negative adults with no recently reported acute infections or vaccinations. Every donor was a Caucasian adult living in Nashville, Tennessee, USA. Blood was obtained by leukapheresis, after which PBMCs were separated by Ficoll-Histopaque density gradient centrifugation and cryopreserved in liquid nitrogen vapor phase. Analytical flow cytometry was used to check the purity and quantity of every magnetically sorted T cell population. From each sorted fraction, genomic DNA was isolated and quantified by UV absorbance on a Nanodrop 2000c. Worth noting for this clone: Its cognate antigen has yet to be identified. The record has no base qualities; no much larger clone is one base away.

The rearranged chain carries TRBV13 and TRBJ2-2; a confident D gene designation cannot be given. Sequenced: naive CD8+ T cells from PBMCs. Reading the label with the study, this specimen's cell subset or site is: CD45RA+CCR7+. The receptor's source is a man aged 18 to 30 in good health. Some clones in this sample may be carry-over from other donors' samples. CDR3 sequence: CASSPLEVTGELFF. The DNA reads as follows: TGTGCCAGCAGTCCCCTAGAGGTAACCGGGGAGCTGTTTTTT.